This record concerns one TCR beta chain sequence. These data come from a study of CD8 T cells in Susac syndrome. RNA totalling about 0.45 to 1 ug underwent reverse transcription with random hexamers. The method of amplification for TCR beta CDR3 was immunoSEQ multiplex PCR, covering 54 Vbeta and 13 Jbeta. TCRdb redid the calling of the immunoSEQ multiplex PCR reads with MiXCR, one entry per CDR3 protein. The data show approximately 200,000 distinct CDR3 sequences, with roughly 96% seen just once and 0.093% held by the top ten. Stable or active relapsing-remitting multiple sclerosis, untreated and meeting revised McDonald criteria, defined the controls. TEMRA cells were enriched by FACS, while CD8+ and CD4+ T cells were obtained through a negative isolation that was performed magnetically. The V and J ends lost 7 bases and 4 bases respectively, with 11 bases between them. The CDR3 sequence is 13 residues long. Germline V gives CDR1 SQVTM, CDR2 ANQGSEA.

V is TRBV29-1 and J is TRBJ2-6; D may be TRBD2 (5 bases). This TCR came from a human donor with multiple sclerosis. Sequencing input: CD4+ T cells from PBMCs. The CDR3 loop is CSAEGNGANVLTF. The CDR3 DNA reads as TGCAGCGCTGAGGGTAACGGGGCCAACGTCCTGACTTTC.